The text below deals with one T cell receptor (beta chain). Its specificity is unknown. The primer mix had 60 Vbeta and 13 Jbeta primers. Using immunoSEQ multiplex PCR, the repertoire was profiled, and TCRdb retains in-frame clones only, with some absent. The table records just over 150,000 clones, roughly 85% of them present only once. The data originate from a study of cytomegalovirus exposure and HLA in healthy donors. Study as a whole: The Caucasian-associated ancestry cluster contained about four fifths of the approximately 410 genotyped donors. Study outcomes and limitations: Reports state that TCR beta sequences accurately predicted most subjects' HLA-A and HLA-B alleles. CMV serostatus stood as the only immune exposure information on hand. Analyzed later, most CMV-associated TCR beta chains appeared HLA-restricted.

The CDR3 consists of 16 residues. V dropped 3 bases and J dropped 9 bases, with 18 bases sitting between them. Germline V gene sequence: CDR1 SGHTA, CDR2 FQGNSA. Input material: PBMCs. This sequence was found in a woman aged 45 to 65 in good health and CMV-seropositive. V gene TRBV7-2 combines with J gene TRBJ1-6; possibly TRBD1 for D (5 bases). CDR3 loop: CASSLEGRGTSSPLHF. The DNA of the CDR3 is TGTGCCAGCAGCTTGGAGGGGCGGGGGACCAGTTCACCCCTCCACTTT.